The rows below give T cell receptor beta chains drawn from one sample of a study. TCRdb analysed the 5' RACE reads with MiXCR anew, one entry per CDR3 protein. The table lists roughly 52,000 distinct CDR3 sequences, approximately 17% of them singletons, with under 3% in the top ten. Input material: naive CD4+ T cells sorted from blood. These TCRs come from a female donor with breast cancer. The CDR3 runs from the conserved cysteine through the conserved F or W. The D gene is left open where the match is weak. Only some rows state a clone size, as once, few, many or a class for expanded clones.

TRBV7-3	many	-	TRBJ2-3	CASSLRGRTDTQYF	TGTGCCAGCAGCTTAAGGGGCCGCACAGATACGCAGTATTTT
TRBV28	-	-	TRBJ2-3	CASYRGGSTDTQYF	TGTGCCAGCTACAGGGGAGGAAGTACAGATACGCAGTATTTT
TRBV12-3/TRBV12-4	medium-sized	-	TRBJ2-1	CASSSDVREQFF	TGTGCCAGCAGTAGCGATGTCAGGGAGCAGTTCTTC
TRBV3-1	-	TRBD1	TRBJ2-6	CASSQDYPTGANSGANVLTF	TGTGCCAGCAGCCAAGATTATCCGACAGGGGCTAACTCTGGGGCCAACGTCCTGACTTTC
TRBV7-3	many	-	TRBJ1-1	CASSFSRGTEAFF	TGTGCCAGCAGCTTCTCCAGAGGCACTGAAGCTTTCTTT
TRBV30	-	-	TRBJ1-2	CAQPGGGGLDGYTF	TGTGCCCAGCCAGGCGGCGGGGGGCTGGATGGCTACACCTTC
TRBV5-1	-	TRBD2	TRBJ2-5	CASSLPSGRALSRETQYF	TGCGCCAGCAGCTTACCTAGCGGGAGGGCCCTTTCCCGGGAGACCCAGTACTTC
TRBV7-2	few	TRBD1	TRBJ2-3	CASSSTGGADTQYF	TGTGCCAGCAGCTCGACAGGGGGAGCAGATACGCAGTATTTT
TRBV29-1	few	-	TRBJ2-3	CSVVPMITDTQYF	TGCAGCGTTGTCCCAATGATCACAGATACGCAGTATTTT
TRBV6-5	many	-	TRBJ2-7	CASSRRTAFYEQYF	TGTGCCAGCAGTCGCCGGACAGCCTTTTACGAGCAGTACTTC
TRBV6-5	few	-	TRBJ2-5	CASSYSPAVQETQYF	TGTGCCAGCAGTTACTCGCCGGCTGTGCAAGAGACCCAGTACTTC